The 2 T cell receptor beta chains given below trace back to one sample, sequenced in a study of T cell changes during pregnancy in multiple sclerosis. The repertoire was sequenced with immunoSEQ multiplex PCR; TCRdb's copy has only in-frame clones and lacks some. Counted here are some 80,000 clones, 94% occurring once; the ten biggest clones make up 0.11% to 0.15%. The sequencing here drew on CD4+ T cells from peripheral blood mononuclear cells, taken after pregnancy. The receptors derive from a female donor with multiple sclerosis, enrolled in a pregnancy study.

The J gene is TRBJ2-7, the V gene TRBV2, with no clear D. With 8 bases removed from V and 3 bases from J, the gap between germline ends came to 8 bases. This CDR3 spans 11 amino acids. CDR1 and CDR2 from the germline V gene are SNHLY and FYNNEI. CDR3 in amino acids: CASVDNYEQYF. CDR3 in DNA: TGTGCCAGCGTTGACAACTACGAGCAGTACTTC.

The V and J genes are TRBV5-6 and TRBJ2-5; 8 bases are shared with TRBD2. CDR1 is SGHDT and CDR2 is YYEEEE in the germline V gene. The CDR3 runs to 16 residues. The junction had 15 bases not matched to a gene; V was cut back by 1 base and J by 10 bases. The CDR3 here is CASSLFYEAGLGVQYF. DNA for the CDR3: TGTGCCAGCAGCTTGTTCTACGAGGCGGGACTAGGGGTCCAGTACTTC.